Listed here are 10 T cell receptor beta chains from one sample, sequenced in a study of TIL therapy for anti-PD-1-resistant metastatic lung cancer. The immunoSEQ assay was v3. TCRdb's table, derived via immunoSEQ multiplex PCR, lists solely in-frame clones and lacks some. The sample includes about 25,000 clones, roughly two thirds of them seen just once. Stated time point: pre-treatment sample, taken before nivolumab and TIL therapy. Most excised metastases sampled were pleural nodules or supraclavicular lymph nodes. The material sequenced was tumor tissue, taken at baseline. The receptors were gathered from a person aged 25 to 85 with non-small cell lung cancer.

The table lists this clone with a count of one. V usage is TRBV5-1 and J usage is TRBJ2-1; TRBD2 agrees at 8 bases. Trimming at V came to 1 base and at J to 9 bases, leaving 15 bases not matched to a gene. The CDR3 runs 17 residues. Germline assignment: CDR1 SGHRS and CDR2 YFSETQ. CDR3 sequence: CASSLSAGGIPTSEQFF. Written as DNA, the CDR3 is TGCGCCAGCAGCTTGTCGGCGGGGGGCATTCCAACGAGTGAGCAGTTCTTC.

The chain links TRBV19 to TRBJ1-1; maybe TRBD1 (5 bases). V was pared by 0 bases and J by 0 bases, with 5 bases between. The CDR3 contains 14 residues. Germline CDR1 reads LNHDA; CDR2 reads SQIVND (reference sequence). The CDR3 spells CASSIDRVNTEAFF. The CDR3 coding sequence is TGTGCCAGTAGTATAGACAGGGTGAACACTGAAGCTTTCTTT.

The chain combines TRBV19 with TRBJ2-2; D tentatively reads TRBD1 or TRBD2 (5 bases each). The CDR3 runs to 14 residues. Per germline, CDR1 LNHDA and CDR2 SQIVND (reference sequence). V shed 5 bases and J shed 4 bases, with 11 bases lying between them. DNA for the CDR3: TGTGCCAGTAGTGGGGGAATAGGCACCGGGGAGCTGTTTTTT. Its protein product is CASSGGIGTGELFF.

This clone was seen a handful of times. The chain combines TRBV11-3 with TRBJ1-2; D is uncertain. The CDR3 is 14 amino acids. Germline V gene data show CDR1 as SGHNT and CDR2 as YENEEA. V was cut by 5 bases and J by 3 bases, with 13 bases left in between. CDR3 protein: CASSPHRAYYGYTF. CDR3 DNA: TGTGCCAGCAGCCCCCACCGGGCCTACTATGGCTACACCTTC.

The V call is TRBV5-8, the J call TRBJ1-5; the D gene is possibly TRBD1 (5 bases). The CDR3 runs to 14 residues. The V end lost 1 base, the J end lost 6 bases, and 11 bases lay between the germline ends. Germline CDR1 reads SGHTS; CDR2 reads YDEGEE. The CDR3 DNA reads TGTGCCAGCAGCTTGCGTCAGGGTTCTCAGCCCCAGCATTTT. Translating gives CASSLRQGSQPQHF.

This clone occurred a few times. The chain links TRBV29-1 to TRBJ1-5; D gene uncertain. Germline values: CDR1 SQVTM, CDR2 ANQGSEA. Trimming took off 2 bases at V and 4 bases at J, with 9 bases between the two ends. The CDR3 totals 13 residues. CDR3 protein: CSVERPGNQPQHF. The CDR3 nucleotides read TGCAGCGTTGAAAGGCCAGGTAATCAGCCCCAGCATTTT.

The chain is built from TRBV15 and TRBJ2-3, with 8 bases identical to TRBD1. CDR1 and CDR2 from the germline V gene are LNHNV and YYDKDF (reference sequence). The CDR3 is 16 amino acids. V shed 5 bases and J 3 bases; nucleotides not matched to a gene: 10. In DNA form, the CDR3 reads TGTGCCACCAGCGGCGAGGACAGGGCTTTAACAGATACGCAGTATTTT. It specifies CATSGEDRALTDTQYF.

CDR3 nucleotide sequence: TGTGCCAGCAGCCCCAACCCCGGGACAGGGGGCAGGTATGGCTACACCTTC. Translation gives CASSPNPGTGGRYGYTF. The chain carries TRBV7-8 and TRBJ1-2, with TRBD1 matching 12 bases. The CDR3 runs 17 residues. Germline CDR1 reads SGHVS; CDR2 reads FQNEAQ. V dropped 5 bases and J dropped 5; count of bases not matched to a gene: 12.

This clone was seen just once. Different DNA sequences within this sample yield the same CDR3. The chain employs TRBV2 and TRBJ2-1; 13 nucleotides agree with TRBD2. Germline V gene sequence: CDR1 SNHLY, CDR2 FYNNEI. J lost 2 bases, V lost 6 bases, and 1 base had no gene match. The CDR3 has 15 residues. Here the CDR3 DNA reads TGTGCCAGCAGCACTAGCGGGGGGGCCTACAATGAGCAGTTCTTC. Its translation is CASSTSGGAYNEQFF.

In this sample, this clone turned up a few times. Written as DNA, the CDR3 is TGTGCCAGCAGTGATTTGGGGGGCTACACCTTC. It encodes CASSDLGGYTF. The V call is TRBV2, the J call TRBJ1-2; D not certain. CDR1 SNHLY and CDR2 FYNNEI come from the germline V gene. Deletions cut 3 bases from V and 8 bases from J, with 7 bases between. This CDR3 has 11 residues.